The present T cell receptor beta chain was sequenced within a study of blood T cell repertoires in COVID-19. The wider study: The United States, Italy and Spain supplied acute and convalescent COVID-19 samples. The cDNA or gDNA used as material had been derived from T cells, B-cell-depleted T cells, or PBMCs.

Seattle patients were enrolled while actively infected and followed longitudinally. The authors' processing: Amplifying reference gene primers gave estimates of nucleated cell counts. TCRdb's table, derived via immunoSEQ multiplex PCR, lists solely in-frame clones and lacks some. Clonal size and the V and J genes are those of that table, whereas D and trimming came from the DNA. The table records around 250,000 clones, 80% to 90% of them present only once. V was pared by 4 bases and J by 7 bases, with 15 bases between. CDR1 and CDR2 from the germline V gene are SGHNT and YYREEE (reference sequence). CDR3 length: 15 amino acids.

The sequenced material came from peripheral blood. The chain is built from TRBV5-4 and TRBJ1-6; maybe TRBD1 (5 bases). The receptor was derived from a woman in her seventies with COVID-19, enrolled during active disease. The chain's CDR3 is CASSVIDRSNSPLHF. The CDR3 coding sequence is TGTGCCAGCAGCGTGATAGACAGAAGCAATTCACCCCTCCACTTT.